These 31 T cell receptor beta chains share one sample of origin, sequenced in a study of control samples from healthy donors and cancer patients. The assay was immunoSEQ multiplex PCR, and TCRdb's table has in-frame clones only and misses some. The sample has some 120,000 clones, 88% seen once. Sequenced input: blood. The receptors here all came from a woman aged 70 to 79 in good health.

This clone has a single count. This chain uses TRBV19 with TRBJ1-1; weak D call: TRBD1 (5 bases). Per the germline V gene, CDR1 is LNHDA and CDR2 is SQIVND (reference sequence). Trimming removed 7 bases from V and 8 bases from J, with 23 bases in between. The CDR3 covers 15 residues. The CDR3 protein is CASKEEGVPGPEAFF. DNA for the CDR3: TGTGCCAGTAAGGAAGAAGGGGTTCCCGGGCCCGAAGCTTTCTTT. Combining the CDR3 with reference TRBV19 and TRBJ1-1 gives the whole variable domain DGGITQSPKYLFRKEGQNVTLSCEQNLNHDAMYWYRQDPGQGLRLIYYSQIVNDFQKGDIAEGYSVSREKKESFPLTVTSAQKNPTAFYLCASKEEGVPGPEAFFGQGTRLTVV.

CDR3 nucleotide sequence: TGCAGCCCCTGGAGGAATGGCTACACCTTC. Translating it yields CSPWRNGYTF. This chain connects TRBV29-1 to TRBJ1-2; D call uncertain. With 8 bases removed from V and 6 bases from J, the gap between germline ends came to 10 bases. Per the germline V gene, CDR1 is SQVTM and CDR2 is ANQGSEA. This CDR3 contains 10 residues.

The V gene is TRBV16, the J gene TRBJ1-3; D is ambiguous. Between the trimmed V and J ends, which lost 4 bases and 3 bases, there was a span of 10 bases. The CDR3 runs 14 residues. Germline V CDR1 and CDR2: KGHSY, FQNENV. CDR3 residues: CASSPDGVGNTIYF. As DNA, the CDR3 is TGTGCCAGCAGCCCAGACGGAGTTGGAAACACCATATATTTT.

The chain uses TRBV7-2 and TRBJ2-1, with no clear D. CDR1 is SGHTA and CDR2 is FQGNSA in the germline V gene. This CDR3 contains 14 residues. Trimming stripped 5 bases from V and 6 bases from J, with 14 bases between. The CDR3 here is CASSPTRSFNEQFF. The CDR3 coding sequence is TGTGCCAGCAGCCCAACAAGGAGTTTCAATGAGCAGTTCTTC.

The J gene is TRBJ2-5, the V gene TRBV9; D is perhaps TRBD2 (5 bases). In germline, CDR1 is SGDLS, CDR2 YYNGEE. V was cut by 3 bases and J by 0 bases, with 9 bases left in between. This CDR3 is 14 amino acids long. CDR3 coding DNA: TGTGCCAGCAGCGCCATGGACTACCAAGAGACCCAGTACTTC. Protein sequence: CASSAMDYQETQYF.

The rearrangement links TRBV30 to TRBJ2-7; 8 bases align to TRBD2. J lost 3 bases, V lost 3 bases, and 7 bases had no gene match. This CDR3 contains 14 residues. Germline V gene lookup returns CDR1 GTSNPN and CDR2 SVGIG (reference sequence). The CDR3 DNA follows: TGTGCCTGGAGCCCGGGGGGGGAGAGCTACGAGCAGTACTTC. Amino acid sequence: CAWSPGGESYEQYF.

V usage is TRBV6-6 and J usage is TRBJ1-6; tentative D call: TRBD1 (5 bases). Germline V gene data show CDR1 as MNHNY and CDR2 as SVGAGI (reference sequence). CDR3 length: 14 residues. The V end lost 0 bases, the J end lost 9 bases, and 9 bases lay between the germline ends. The chain's CDR3 is CASSYSRERSPLHF. The CDR3 DNA is TGTGCCAGCAGTTACTCCAGGGAGCGTTCACCCCTCCACTTT.

The chain uses TRBV5-4 and TRBJ2-3; tentative D call: TRBD2 (6 bases). The CDR3 covers 15 residues. V dropped 3 bases and J dropped 4 bases, with 15 bases sitting between them. Germline values: CDR1 SGHNT, CDR2 YYREEE (reference sequence). Here the CDR3 DNA reads TGTGCCAGCAGCTCCGCGGGGCAGGCCGCAGATACGCAGTATTTT. It encodes CASSSAGQAADTQYF.

J is TRBJ2-3 and V is TRBV4-1; D tentatively reads TRBD1 or TRBD2 (6 bases each). The CDR3 contains 15 residues. Germline V gene data show CDR1 as MGHRA and CDR2 as YSYEKL. V was cut by 3 bases and J by 2 bases, with 12 bases left in between. CDR3 in DNA: TGCGCCAGCAGCCACTCGGGGGCGGTCACAGATACGCAGTATTTT. This gives the protein CASSHSGAVTDTQYF.

The chain uses TRBV11-2 and TRBJ2-2; possibly TRBD1 for D (6 bases). V was trimmed by 5 bases and J by 6 bases, leaving 13 bases between them. Germline CDR1 reads SGHAT; CDR2 reads FQNNGV. This CDR3 comprises 14 residues. CDR3 residues: CASSRQGSAGELFF. In DNA, the CDR3 is TGTGCCAGCAGCCGGCAGGGGTCGGCCGGGGAGCTGTTTTTT.

The V call is TRBV3-1 (or the pseudogene TRBV3-2), the J call TRBJ2-2; 8 bases fit TRBD2. V lost 1 base to trimming and J lost 3 bases; unmatched junction nucleotides: 7. The CDR3 has 17 amino acids. The germline gives CDR1 LGHDT, CDR2 YNNKEL (reference sequence). The CDR3 protein is CASSQGAGAGDTGELFF. The CDR3 region has the DNA TGTGCCAGCAGCCAAGGGGCCGGAGCGGGGGACACCGGGGAGCTGTTTTTT.

This chain links TRBV12-3 or TRBV12-4 with TRBJ1-1; D unresolved. V was trimmed by 2 bases and J by 7 bases, leaving 8 bases between them. The CDR3 runs 12 residues. The CDR3: CASSLNSNEAFF. As DNA, the CDR3 is TGTGCCAGCAGTTTAAATAGTAATGAAGCTTTCTTT.

The rearrangement links TRBV7-8 to TRBJ2-7, with a possible D match to TRBD1 (6 bases). The V gene lost 3 bases and the J gene lost 9 bases, with 12 bases spanning the gap. This CDR3 has 12 residues. From germline, CDR1 is SGHVS and CDR2 FQNEAQ. The CDR3 is CASSFSDSWQYF. The CDR3 DNA follows: TGTGCCAGCAGCTTTTCGGACAGCTGGCAGTACTTC.

The V call is TRBV5-1, the J call TRBJ1-2; no clear D. V dropped 0 bases and J dropped 9 bases, with 18 bases sitting between them. The CDR3 extends over 15 amino acids. The germline gives CDR1 SGHRS, CDR2 YFSETQ. The CDR3 DNA follows: TGCGCCAGCAGCTTGGATGTTGGAAATCAAGGGCGCTACACCTTC. This codes for CASSLDVGNQGRYTF.

CDR3 loop: CASSAAYEQYF. The CDR3 region has the DNA TGTGCCAGCAGCGCGGCCTACGAGCAGTACTTC. The chain employs TRBV7-8 and TRBJ2-7; D not certain. CDR1 and CDR2 from the germline V gene are SGHVS and FQNEAQ. Deletions cut 5 bases from V and 2 bases from J, with 4 bases between. The CDR3 runs 11 residues. Full variable domain (rest looked up from reference TRBV7-8 and TRBJ2-7): GAGVSQSPRYKVAKRGQDVALRCDPISGHVSLFWYQQALGQGPEFLTYFQNEAQLDKSGLPSDRFFAERPEGSVSTLKIQRTQQEDSAVYLCASSAAYEQYFGPGTRLTVT.

This clone was seen a few times. This rearrangement joins TRBV7-9 to TRBJ1-5; D is possibly TRBD1 (6 bases). Trimming took off 5 bases at V and 7 bases at J, with 12 bases between the two ends. The CDR3 contains 13 residues. Per the germline V gene, CDR1 is SEHNR and CDR2 is FQNEAQ (reference sequence). The CDR3 here is CASSEGGAQPQHF. CDR3 sequence (DNA): TGTGCCAGCAGCGAGGGGGGGGCGCAGCCCCAGCATTTT.

The chain carries TRBV18 and TRBJ1-1; no definite D call. V was clipped by 5 bases and J by 2 bases, with 9 bases between them. CDR1 is KGHSH, CDR2 LQKENI, per germline. There are 13 residues in the CDR3. The CDR3 protein is CASSVKANTEAFF. Written as DNA, the CDR3 is TGTGCCAGCTCAGTGAAAGCTAACACTGAAGCTTTCTTT.

The V and J genes are TRBV6-5 and TRBJ1-1; maybe TRBD1 (5 bases). The CDR3 is 14 amino acids. The germline gives CDR1 MNHEY, CDR2 SVGAGI. Trimming pared 0 bases from V and 2 bases from J, leaving 7 bases between. The CDR3 protein is CASSYSTVNTEAFF. For the CDR3, the DNA is TGTGCCAGCAGTTACTCGACAGTCAACACTGAAGCTTTCTTT.

This chain connects TRBV3-1 (or the pseudogene TRBV3-2) to TRBJ1-6; D remains unclear. V gave up 3 bases and J gave up 5 bases, with 8 bases separating them. The CDR3 is made up of 14 amino acids. CDR1 and CDR2 (germline): LGHDT, YNNKEL (reference sequence). CDR3 residues: CASSQWTDNSPLHF. CDR3 nucleotides: TGTGCCAGCAGCCAGTGGACCGATAATTCACCCCTCCACTTT.

The genes are TRBV18 and TRBJ2-5, with D possibly being TRBD1 (6 bases). Germline V CDR1 and CDR2: KGHSH, LQKENI. The V and J ends lost 5 bases and 1 base respectively, with 17 bases between them. CDR3 length equals 16 residues. The CDR3 coding sequence is TGTGCCAGCTCATCTACAACCGCAGGGGTCCAAGAGACCCAGTACTTC. Its translation: CASSSTTAGVQETQYF.

The J gene is TRBJ1-2, the V gene TRBV19; perhaps TRBD1 as D (5 bases). Trimming removed 6 bases from V and 8 bases from J, with 25 bases in between. Germline V CDR1 and CDR2: LNHDA, SQIVND (reference sequence). The CDR3 contains 16 residues. Here the CDR3 DNA reads TGTGCCAGTAGCACAACCGTCTACTCGGGACGTGGGGGCTACACCTTC. Its translation: CASSTTVYSGRGGYTF. Together with reference TRBV19 and TRBJ1-2, the CDR3 gives the full variable domain: DGGITQSPKYLFRKEGQNVTLSCEQNLNHDAMYWYRQDPGQGLRLIYYSQIVNDFQKGDIAEGYSVSREKKESFPLTVTSAQKNPTAFYLCASSTTVYSGRGGYTFGSGTRLTVV.

V is TRBV5-4 and J is TRBJ2-4; D is unresolved. Germline lookup yields CDR1 SGHNT and CDR2 YYREEE (reference sequence). V dropped 3 bases and J dropped 2 bases, with 12 bases sitting between them. The CDR3 is 15 residues long. Here the CDR3 reads CASSSAKEPKNIQYF. DNA for the CDR3: TGTGCCAGCAGCTCGGCCAAGGAGCCCAAAAACATTCAGTACTTC.

The CDR3 DNA follows: TGTGCCAGCAGGGACAGCGCGGGAAACACTGAAGCTTTCTTT. The encoded protein is CASRDSAGNTEAFF. V gene TRBV3-1 (or the pseudogene TRBV3-2) combines with J gene TRBJ1-1; a possible D gene is TRBD1 (6 bases). The V end was cut by 6 bases, the J end by 2 bases, with 13 bases between. Germline lookup yields CDR1 LGHDT and CDR2 YNNKEL (reference sequence). The CDR3 has 14 residues.

V and J are TRBV6-5 and TRBJ1-2, with 9 nucleotides matching TRBD1. The CDR3 is 14 amino acids. The V gene end was trimmed by 4 bases and the J gene end by 4 bases; junction bases not matched to a gene: 4. Looked up from germline, CDR1 is MNHEY and CDR2 is SVGAGI. In DNA, the CDR3 is TGTGCCAGCAGTTCCGGGACAGGGACCTATGGCTACACCTTC. As protein: CASSSGTGTYGYTF.

The chain joins TRBV5-1 to TRBJ1-4, with 7 bases lining up with TRBD1. The CDR3 consists of 16 residues. Germline values: CDR1 SGHRS, CDR2 YFSETQ. Trimming at V came to 1 base and at J to 0 bases, leaving 3 bases not matched to a gene. Written as DNA, the CDR3 is TGCGCCAGCAGCTTGAACAGGGGCTCAACTAATGAAAAACTGTTTTTT. Encoded protein: CASSLNRGSTNEKLFF.

J is TRBJ1-3 and V is TRBV10-3; perhaps TRBD1 as D (6 bases). The CDR3 loop spans 18 amino acids. The ends were cut back, 3 bases at V and 0 bases at J, with 18 bases in the middle. CDR1 and CDR2 from the germline V gene are ENHRY and SYGVKD. The CDR3 nucleotides read TGTGCCATCAGTGACCCGTTGGGGGCCACCGGCTCTGGAAACACCATATATTTT. It yields the protein CAISDPLGATGSGNTIYF.

DNA for the CDR3: TGTGCCAGCAGCCTAGGGCGTCTGAACACCGGGGAGCTGTTTTTT. It encodes CASSLGRLNTGELFF. V gene TRBV11-1 combines with J gene TRBJ2-2, with no clear D. CDR3 length: 15 residues. In germline, CDR1 is SGHAT, CDR2 FQDESV (reference sequence). The V gene lost 5 bases and the J gene lost 1 base, with 11 bases spanning the gap.

The chain recombines TRBV5-1 with TRBJ2-7, with a possible D match to TRBD2 (6 bases). CDR3 length: 17 residues. Germline CDR1 SGHRS, CDR2 YFSETQ. The V gene lost 0 bases and the J gene lost 0 bases, with 16 bases spanning the gap. CDR3 DNA sequence: TGCGCCAGCAGCTTGGGGGGGGTGGGAGCGGGCTCCTACGAGCAGTACTTC. Its protein is CASSLGGVGAGSYEQYF.

The sample holds a few counts of this clone. V usage is TRBV3-1 (or the pseudogene TRBV3-2) and J usage is TRBJ1-3, with D perhaps TRBD1 (6 bases). The CDR3 is made up of 17 amino acids. The V end was cut by 1 base, the J end by 1 base, with 14 bases between. Germline V gene lookup returns CDR1 LGHDT and CDR2 YNNKEL (reference sequence). The CDR3 nucleotides read TGTGCCAGCAGCCAAGGTGGCGGGGGCGCGTCTGGAAACACCATATATTTT. It yields the protein CASSQGGGGASGNTIYF.

The chain couples TRBV25-1 to TRBJ2-3, with a weak D call TRBD2 (6 bases). V dropped 5 bases and J dropped 3 bases, with 15 bases sitting between them. CDR1 MGHDK and CDR2 SYGVNS come from the germline V gene. CDR3 length: 15 amino acids. CDR3 residues: CASSPSGEGTDTQYF. CDR3 nucleotide sequence: TGTGCCAGCAGTCCTTCGGGGGAAGGAACAGATACGCAGTATTTT.

Turning to this clone: One end of the junction does not line up with germline, which may come from a read error. The rearrangement uses TRBV10-3 and TRBJ2-7; the match to TRBD2 covers 8 bases. Germline loops: CDR1 ENHRY, CDR2 SYGVKD. The CDR3 length is 15 residues. CDR3 amino acids: CAITEKTSGTYEQYF. CDR3 in DNA: TGTGCCATCACTGAGAAAACTAGCGGTACCTACGAGCAGTACTTC.